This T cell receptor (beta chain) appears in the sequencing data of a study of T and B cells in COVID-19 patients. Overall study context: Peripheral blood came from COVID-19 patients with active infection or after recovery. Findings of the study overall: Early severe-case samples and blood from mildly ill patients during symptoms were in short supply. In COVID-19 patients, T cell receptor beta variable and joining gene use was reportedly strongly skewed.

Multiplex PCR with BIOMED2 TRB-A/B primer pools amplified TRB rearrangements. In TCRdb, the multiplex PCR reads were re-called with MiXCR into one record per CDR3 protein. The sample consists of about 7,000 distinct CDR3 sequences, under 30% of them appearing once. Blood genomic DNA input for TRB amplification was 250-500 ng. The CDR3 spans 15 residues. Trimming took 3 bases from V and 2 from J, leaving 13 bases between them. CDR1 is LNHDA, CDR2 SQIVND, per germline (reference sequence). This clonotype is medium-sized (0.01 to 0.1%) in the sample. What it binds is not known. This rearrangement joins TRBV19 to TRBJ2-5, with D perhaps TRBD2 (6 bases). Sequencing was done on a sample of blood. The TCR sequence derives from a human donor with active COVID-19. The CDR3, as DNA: TGTGCCAGTAGTATGGTATATCGGGGGCAAGAGACCCAGTACTTC. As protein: CASSMVYRGQETQYF.